This is a list of T cell receptor beta chains from one sample in a study of T cells in Graves' hyperthyroidism and ophthalmopathy. MiXCR, applied by TCRdb to the multiplex PCR reads, yields one record per CDR3 protein. This sample has hundreds of thousands of distinct CDR3 sequences, with over 12% found just once. The sequenced material came from blood. These TCRs come from a man in his late teens or twenties with Graves' ophthalmopathy. Both conserved end residues are part of each CDR3. The order of the fields is J gene, V gene, CDR3 protein.

TRBJ1-1,TRBV13,CASSGRRTAMNTEAFF
TRBJ2-1,TRBV5-1,CASSVTQGSSYNEQFF
TRBJ2-1,TRBV6-1,CASSLPPGGWGSSYNEQFF
TRBJ2-2,TRBV5-6,CASSLARERSFANTGELFF
TRBJ2-7,TRBV11-2,CASSLVGSVPYEQYF
TRBJ1-5,TRBV20-1,CSARESWQPQHF
TRBJ1-2,TRBV30,CAWADGLIGYTF
TRBJ1-6,TRBV5-8,CASSIGQGVLYNSPLHF
TRBJ1-3,TRBV20-1,CSATTGMGGNTIYF
TRBJ2-6,TRBV29-1,CSVESGTWAGASVLTF
TRBJ1-3,TRBV5-1,CASSKDGYSGNTIYF
TRBJ1-6,TRBV11-3,CASSYGQGRNSPLHF